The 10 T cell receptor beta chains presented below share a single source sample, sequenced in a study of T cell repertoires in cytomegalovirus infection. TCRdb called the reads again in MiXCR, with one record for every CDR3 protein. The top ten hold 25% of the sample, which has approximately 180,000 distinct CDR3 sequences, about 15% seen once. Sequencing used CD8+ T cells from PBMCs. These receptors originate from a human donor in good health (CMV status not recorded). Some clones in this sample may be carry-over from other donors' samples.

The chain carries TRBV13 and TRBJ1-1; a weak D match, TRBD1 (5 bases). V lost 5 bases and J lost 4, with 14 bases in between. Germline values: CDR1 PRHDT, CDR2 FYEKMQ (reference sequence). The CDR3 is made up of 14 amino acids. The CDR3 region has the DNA TGTGCCAGCAGCCCCCCGGGGGAGACCACTGAAGCTTTCTTT. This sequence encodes CASSPPGETTEAFF. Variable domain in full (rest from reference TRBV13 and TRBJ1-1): AAGVIQSPRHLIKEKRETATLKCYPIPRHDTVYWYQQGPGQDPQFLISFYEKMQSDKGSIPDRFSAQQFSDYHSELNMSSLELGDSALYFCASSPPGETTEAFFGQGTRLTVV.

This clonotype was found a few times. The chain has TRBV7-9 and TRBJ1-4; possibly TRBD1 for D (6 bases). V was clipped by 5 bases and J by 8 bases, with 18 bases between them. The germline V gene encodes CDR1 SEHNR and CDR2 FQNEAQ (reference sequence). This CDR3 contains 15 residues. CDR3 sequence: CASSDTTGLGEKLFF. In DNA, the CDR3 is TGTGCCAGCAGCGATACGACAGGACTGGGAGAAAAACTGTTTTTT.

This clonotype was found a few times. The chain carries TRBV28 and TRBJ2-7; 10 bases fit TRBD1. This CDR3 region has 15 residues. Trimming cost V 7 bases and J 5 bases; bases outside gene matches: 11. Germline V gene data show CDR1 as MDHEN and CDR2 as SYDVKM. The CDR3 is CASIHRRQGANEQYF. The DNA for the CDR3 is TGTGCCAGCATCCACAGAAGACAGGGGGCCAACGAGCAGTACTTC.

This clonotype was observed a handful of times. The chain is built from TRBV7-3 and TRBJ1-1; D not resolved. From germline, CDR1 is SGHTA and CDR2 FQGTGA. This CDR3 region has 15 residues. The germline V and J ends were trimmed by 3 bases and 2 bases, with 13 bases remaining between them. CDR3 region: CASSLDHTRNTEAFF. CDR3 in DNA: TGTGCCAGCAGCTTGGATCACACCCGAAACACTGAAGCTTTCTTT.

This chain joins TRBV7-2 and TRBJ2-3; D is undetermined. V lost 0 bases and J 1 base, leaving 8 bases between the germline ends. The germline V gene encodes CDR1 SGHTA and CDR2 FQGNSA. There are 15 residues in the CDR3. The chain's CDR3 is CASSLALRGTDTQYF. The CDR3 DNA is TGTGCCAGCAGCTTAGCGCTTAGAGGCACAGATACGCAGTATTTT.

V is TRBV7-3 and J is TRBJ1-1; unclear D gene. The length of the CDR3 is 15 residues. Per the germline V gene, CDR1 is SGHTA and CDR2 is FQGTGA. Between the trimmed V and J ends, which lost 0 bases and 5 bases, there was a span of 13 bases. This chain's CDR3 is CASSLTKGIGTEAFF. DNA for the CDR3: TGTGCCAGCAGCTTAACGAAGGGTATTGGGACTGAAGCTTTCTTT.

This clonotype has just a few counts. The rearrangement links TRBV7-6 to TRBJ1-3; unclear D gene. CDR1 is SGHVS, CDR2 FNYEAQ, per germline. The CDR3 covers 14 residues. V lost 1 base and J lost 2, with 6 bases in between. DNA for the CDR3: TGTGCCAGCAGCTTAGGGTCAGCTGGAAACACCATATATTTT. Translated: CASSLGSAGNTIYF.

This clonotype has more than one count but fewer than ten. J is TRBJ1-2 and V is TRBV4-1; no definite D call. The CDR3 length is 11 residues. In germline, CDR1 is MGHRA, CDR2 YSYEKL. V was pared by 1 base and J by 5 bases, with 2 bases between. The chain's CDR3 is CASSQAYGYTF. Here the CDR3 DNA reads TGCGCCAGCAGCCAAGCTTATGGCTACACCTTC.

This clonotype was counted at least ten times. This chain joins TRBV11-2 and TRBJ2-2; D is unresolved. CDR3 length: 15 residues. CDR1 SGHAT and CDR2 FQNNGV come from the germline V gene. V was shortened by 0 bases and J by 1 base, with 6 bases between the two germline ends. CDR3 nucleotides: TGTGCCAGCAGCTTAGATGGCGGGAACACCGGGGAGCTGTTTTTT. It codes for CASSLDGGNTGELFF.

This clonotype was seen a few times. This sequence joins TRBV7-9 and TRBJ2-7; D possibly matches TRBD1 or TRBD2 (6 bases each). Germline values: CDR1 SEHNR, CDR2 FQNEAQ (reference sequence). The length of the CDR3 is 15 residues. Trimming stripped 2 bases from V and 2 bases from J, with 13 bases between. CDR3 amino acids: CASSLIFGGTYEQYF. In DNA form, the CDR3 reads TGTGCCAGCAGCTTAATCTTCGGGGGCACCTACGAGCAGTACTTC.